This T cell receptor beta chain derives from a study of cytomegalovirus exposure and HLA in healthy donors. The PCR made use of 60 Vbeta and 13 Jbeta primers. The table came from immunoSEQ multiplex PCR; TCRdb's copy has only in-frame clones and leaves some out. This repertoire shows under 110,000 clones, approximately 89% found once; its top ten account for about 3.8%. The TCR sequence derives from a man aged 25-45 years in good health and CMV-seronegative. Material: PBMCs.

CDR3 in DNA: TGTGCCAGCAGCTTAAGGGAGGAGGGCACTGAAGCTTTCTTT. This translates into CASSLREEGTEAFF. The chain is built from TRBV7-8 and TRBJ1-1; no reliable D call. Between the trimmed V and J ends, which lost 2 bases and 4 bases, there was a span of 11 bases. From germline, CDR1 is SGHVS and CDR2 FQNEAQ. The CDR3 has 14 residues.